This TCR beta chain emerged from a study of cytomegalovirus exposure and HLA in healthy donors. Study-level information: Assignment to the Caucasian-associated ancestry cluster applied to around 82% of the approximately 390 genotyped donors. Notes on the study in general: Later analysis identified about 15,000 TCR beta sequences associated with HLA alleles, using a false discovery rate threshold of 0.05.

For this clone: Its antigen is unknown.

The length of the CDR3 is 18 residues. With 6 bases removed from V and 0 bases from J, the gap between germline ends came to 20 bases. Germline V gives CDR1 SGHTA, CDR2 FQGNSA. Each donor was nominally healthy when sampled (though unrecorded immune exposures were likely). It was with 60 Vbeta and 13 Jbeta primers that the PCR ran. Methods used by the authors: The count from a later analysis was 79 million or so unique TCR beta chains, 9 million to 12 million of them shared. The assay was immunoSEQ multiplex PCR, and TCRdb's table has in-frame clones only and misses some. The DNA gave D and trimming, while V, J and clone size come from that table. Of 110,000 or so clones in the sample, 60% to 85% were seen once.

The V and J genes are TRBV7-2 and TRBJ2-2; TRBD1 is a possible D gene (6 bases). The clonotype was recovered from a female donor in good health and CMV-seronegative. The sample taken for sequencing was PBMCs. Written as DNA, the CDR3 is TGTGCCAGCAGGTACCGGGACAAACAGTCTTCGAACACCGGGGAGCTGTTTTTT. It translates to CASRYRDKQSSNTGELFF.